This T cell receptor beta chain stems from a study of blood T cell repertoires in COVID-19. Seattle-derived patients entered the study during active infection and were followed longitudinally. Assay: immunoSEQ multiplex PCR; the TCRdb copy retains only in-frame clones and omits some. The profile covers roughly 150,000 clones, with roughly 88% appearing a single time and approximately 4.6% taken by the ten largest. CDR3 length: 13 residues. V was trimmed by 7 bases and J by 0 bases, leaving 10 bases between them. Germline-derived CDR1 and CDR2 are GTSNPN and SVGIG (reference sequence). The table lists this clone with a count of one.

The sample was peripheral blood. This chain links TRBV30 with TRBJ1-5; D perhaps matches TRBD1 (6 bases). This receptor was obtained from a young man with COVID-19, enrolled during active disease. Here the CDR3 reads CAYRDTSNQPQHF. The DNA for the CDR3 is TGTGCCTACCGGGACACTAGCAATCAGCCCCAGCATTTT.